This T cell receptor (beta chain) was found in a study of T cell changes during pregnancy in multiple sclerosis. Trimming cost V 3 bases and J 4 bases, with 10 bases left between them. CDR1 and CDR2 (germline): SGHAT, FQNNGV. This CDR3 has 14 residues. Libraries were prepared by immunoSEQ multiplex PCR; TCRdb keeps only in-frame clonotypes and omits some of them. The repertoire holds tens of thousands of clones, with more than 85% as singletons. The chain couples TRBV11-2 to TRBJ2-1; no definite D call. The origin of this receptor is a female donor in good health, enrolled as a control in a pregnancy study. Material: CD4+ T cells from peripheral blood mononuclear cells, obtained after pregnancy. Written as DNA, the CDR3 is TGTGCCAGCAGCTTTAGTAGCTTTTACAATGAGCAGTTCTTC. Its protein product is CASSFSSFYNEQFF.